Listed here are 22 T cell receptor beta chains from one sample, sequenced in a study of cytomegalovirus exposure and HLA in healthy donors. Data came from immunoSEQ multiplex PCR; TCRdb stores just in-frame clones and leaves some out. The top ten hold 4% of the sample, which has roughly 100,000 clones, about 88% seen once. The sequenced sample was PBMCs. These receptor sequences come from a woman aged 18-29 years in good health and CMV-seropositive.

Worth noting for this clone: The same CDR3 can be traced to other DNA sequences in this sample. The chain joins TRBV20-1 to TRBJ2-7; no clear D gene. Trimming took off 6 bases at V and 3 bases at J, with 9 bases between the two ends. Germline V CDR1 and CDR2: DFQATT, SNEGSKA (reference sequence). This CDR3 has 11 residues. The CDR3 reads CSARQDYEQYF. The CDR3, as DNA: TGCAGTGCCCGACAAGACTACGAGCAGTACTTC.

The chain joins TRBV27 to TRBJ1-2, with a tentative D call TRBD1 (5 bases). CDR3 length: 15 amino acids. Germline CDR1 and CDR2: MNHEY and SMNVEV (reference sequence). V gave up 3 bases and J gave up 7 bases, with 18 bases separating them. The chain's CDR3 is CASSFRNPLRGGYTF. The CDR3 DNA reads as TGTGCCAGCAGTTTCCGTAATCCCCTAAGGGGTGGCTACACCTTC.

The V gene is TRBV13, the J gene TRBJ1-1; the match to TRBD1 covers 7 bases. The CDR3 is made up of 14 amino acids. The V gene's germline CDR1 is PRHDT and CDR2 FYEKMQ (reference sequence). Trimming at V came to 3 bases and at J to 5 bases, leaving 6 bases not matched to a gene. The CDR3 is CASSFRGAATEAFF. CDR3 DNA sequence: TGTGCCAGCAGCTTCAGGGGGGCGGCGACTGAAGCTTTCTTT.

The CDR3 loop is CASSTRQDEQFF. The CDR3 nucleotides read TGTGCCAGCAGCACCAGACAGGACGAGCAGTTCTTC. The chain recombines TRBV7-9 with TRBJ2-1; a weak D match, TRBD1 (6 bases). Trimming shortened V by 5 bases and J by 10 bases, and 12 bases separated the two germline ends. The CDR3 has 12 residues. Germline CDR1 is SEHNR and CDR2 is FQNEAQ (reference sequence). The entire variable domain, with the rest obtained from reference TRBV7-9 and TRBJ2-1, is as follows: DTGVSQNPRHKITKRGQNVTFRCDPISEHNRLYWYRQTLGQGPEFLTYFQNEAQLEKSRLLSDRFSAERPKGSFSTLEIQRTEQGDSAMYLCASSTRQDEQFFGPGTRLTVL.

This clone has a single count. The genes are TRBV29-1 and TRBJ1-1; D is ambiguous. This CDR3 contains 10 residues. Trimming removed 3 bases at V and 6 bases at J, with 5 bases between. Germline V gene sequence: CDR1 SQVTM, CDR2 ANQGSEA. CDR3 region: CSVEWPEAFF. Written as DNA, the CDR3 is TGCAGCGTTGAGTGGCCTGAAGCTTTCTTT.

The rearrangement uses TRBV4-1 and TRBJ2-5, with 7 bases matching TRBD2. CDR3 length: 13 residues. V was clipped by 4 bases and J by 5 bases; unmatched bases: 4. Germline V gene data show CDR1 as MGHRA and CDR2 as YSYEKL. The CDR3: CASSLGGGETQYF. Here the CDR3 DNA reads TGCGCCAGCAGCCTGGGGGGGGGTGAGACCCAGTACTTC.

This clone was observed once. This sequence joins TRBV28 and TRBJ1-6, with D uncertain. V was cut by 4 bases and J by 9 bases, with 7 bases left in between. This CDR3 has 12 residues. Germline V gives CDR1 MDHEN, CDR2 SYDVKM. CDR3 bases: TGTGCCAGCAGTTCCCAGATTTCACCCCTCCACTTT. Protein product: CASSSQISPLHF.

This clone has only one observation. The gene calls are TRBV7-8 and TRBJ2-1; D remains unclear. Germline CDR1 and CDR2: SGHVS and FQNEAQ. This CDR3 spans 16 amino acids. Trimming took 4 bases from V and 1 from J, leaving 14 bases between them. CDR3 sequence reads: CASSSLRFRSYNEQFF. The CDR3 nucleotides read TGTGCCAGCAGCTCGCTTCGGTTCAGGTCCTACAATGAGCAGTTCTTC.

V gene TRBV30 combines with J gene TRBJ1-5; a weak D match, TRBD1 (5 bases). Germline lookup yields CDR1 GTSNPN and CDR2 SVGIG (reference sequence). This CDR3 region has 14 residues. V was shortened by 4 bases and J by 4 bases, with 14 bases between the two germline ends. The CDR3 protein is CAWTVGGNNQPQHF. Here the CDR3 DNA reads TGTGCCTGGACAGTGGGGGGGAATAATCAGCCCCAGCATTTT.

This chain joins TRBV5-6 and TRBJ2-2; D might be TRBD1 (6 bases). The CDR3 loop spans 16 amino acids. The V end was cut by 4 bases, the J end by 4 bases, with 17 bases between. Germline V lookup: CDR1 SGHDT, CDR2 YYEEEE. CDR3 bases: TGTGCCAGCAGCCCGGTGCAGGGGTGGGGCACCGGGGAGCTGTTTTTT. Protein: CASSPVQGWGTGELFF.

The chain joins TRBV7-3 to TRBJ2-7, with TRBD2 matching over 7 bases. The CDR3 loop spans 14 amino acids. CDR1 SGHTA and CDR2 FQGTGA come from the germline V gene. V shed 1 base and J 0 bases; nucleotides not matched to a gene: 0. The CDR3 nucleotides read TGTGCCAGCAGCTTAAGCGGGAGCTCCTACGAGCAGTACTTC. It specifies CASSLSGSSYEQYF.

The sample holds one count of this clone. The V gene is TRBV2, the J gene TRBJ2-5; 8 bases are shared with TRBD2. Unmatched junction bases numbered 7, after V lost 7 bases and J lost 3 bases. The CDR3 is 14 residues long. Germline V CDR1 and CDR2: SNHLY, FYNNEI. CDR3 nucleotides: TGTGCCAGCAAAACCCGGGGGGGGGAAGAGACCCAGTACTTC. Residues: CASKTRGGEETQYF.

This chain joins TRBV12-5 and TRBJ1-1, with D possibly matching TRBD1 (6 bases). In germline, CDR1 is LGHNT, CDR2 FRNRAP. Between the trimmed V and J ends, which lost 7 bases and 5 bases, there was a span of 20 bases. CDR3 length equals 15 residues. The CDR3 DNA sequence: TGTGCTAGTGACAACCCCGGGAGGGGGGTAACTGAAGCTTTCTTT. Amino acid sequence: CASDNPGRGVTEAFF.

This clone showed up just once. The chain uses TRBV4-2 and TRBJ2-1, with 9 bases that match TRBD2. CDR1 LGHNA and CDR2 YNFKEQ come from the germline V gene. With V trimmed by 4 bases and J by 4 bases, 8 bases remained unmatched. The CDR3 has 16 residues. CDR3 sequence: CASSLGTSRSYNEQFF. As DNA, the CDR3 is TGTGCCAGCAGCCTAGGGACTAGCAGATCATACAATGAGCAGTTCTTC.

The table lists this clone with a count of one. The chain employs TRBV28 and TRBJ2-5, with D maybe TRBD2 (6 bases). The CDR3 consists of 14 residues. V was clipped by 10 bases and J by 13 bases, with 28 bases between them. Per the germline V gene, CDR1 is MDHEN and CDR2 is SYDVKM. The CDR3 here is CATSNDGRFSSGYF. CDR3 in DNA: TGTGCCACCTCGAATGATGGACGTTTTAGTAGCGGGTACTTC.

This clone was observed a single time. This chain links TRBV9 with TRBJ1-5; 7 positions match TRBD1. CDR3 length: 18 amino acids. V shed 3 bases and J 2 bases; nucleotides not matched to a gene: 14. Germline V gives CDR1 SGDLS, CDR2 YYNGEE. The CDR3 bases are TGTGCCAGCAGCGAACTAGACGGCAGGGGGAATGGCAATCAGCCCCAGCATTTT. Its translation is CASSELDGRGNGNQPQHF.

For the CDR3, the DNA is TGTGCCAGTGGAGGGCGAACTGGAAACACCATATATTTT. Translated: CASGGRTGNTIYF. V usage is TRBV19 and J usage is TRBJ1-3; unclear D gene. Germline values: CDR1 LNHDA, CDR2 SQIVND (reference sequence). This CDR3 has 13 amino acids. V lost 8 bases and J 2 bases, leaving 10 bases between the germline ends.

The chain recombines TRBV7-3 with TRBJ2-2; a possible D gene is TRBD2 (5 bases). The germline gives CDR1 SGHTA, CDR2 FQGTGA. V was shortened by 5 bases and J by 4 bases, with 11 bases between the two germline ends. This CDR3 has 14 amino acids. The CDR3 DNA reads TGTGCCAGCAGCAGGACTCGCCCCACCGGGGAGCTGTTTTTT. Amino acid sequence: CASSRTRPTGELFF.

The V call is TRBV6-1, the J call TRBJ2-3; 8 bases map to TRBD2. V shed 2 bases, J shed 3 bases, and the junction held 4 bases outside the gene matches. CDR1 MNHNS and CDR2 SASEGT come from the germline V gene. This CDR3 spans 15 amino acids. In DNA, the CDR3 is TGTGCCAGCAGTGAAACGGCTAGCGGGACAGATACGCAGTATTTT. As protein: CASSETASGTDTQYF.

V and J are TRBV15 and TRBJ2-3; TRBD2 matches 7 bases. CDR1 is LNHNV, CDR2 YYDKDF, per germline (reference sequence). The length of the CDR3 is 17 residues. V lost 3 bases, J lost 2 bases, and 11 bases stayed unmatched. The CDR3 loop is CATSRGDSSGFTDTQYF. In nucleotides, the CDR3 is TGTGCCACCAGCAGGGGCGATTCTAGCGGATTCACAGATACGCAGTATTTT.

The rearrangement links TRBV28 to TRBJ1-5, with D tentatively TRBD1 (6 bases). The V end was cut by 7 bases, the J end by 3 bases, with 13 bases between. Germline CDR1 is MDHEN and CDR2 is SYDVKM. CDR3 length: 14 residues. DNA for the CDR3: TGTGCCAGCAATCTACAGGGTACCAATCAGCCCCAGCATTTT. Translated: CASNLQGTNQPQHF.

This chain uses TRBV6-5 with TRBJ1-5; a weak D match, TRBD1 (6 bases). CDR3 size: 13 residues. With 6 bases removed from V and 6 bases from J, the gap between germline ends came to 12 bases. Germline loops: CDR1 MNHEY, CDR2 SVGAGI. The DNA for the CDR3 is TGTGCCAGCAGCCCCATCAGGGGTCAGCCCCAGCATTTT. It specifies CASSPIRGQPQHF.